A selection of T cell receptor beta chains follows, all from one sample in a study of blood T cell repertoires in COVID-19. Sequencing was performed with immunoSEQ multiplex PCR; in TCRdb, only in-frame clones are kept and a portion is missing. The table includes over 250,000 clones, approximately 91% detected once. The sequenced sample consisted of peripheral blood. These receptors were collected from a woman aged 30 to 39 with acute or convalescent COVID-19. The CDR3 runs from the conserved cysteine through the conserved F or W. A D gene is named only where the DNA matches it firmly. Some rows have no size entry. The others give once, few or many, or a class for an expanded clone.

clone size,V gene,D gene,J gene,CDR3 length,CDR3 protein,CDR3 DNA
.,TRBV18,.,TRBJ1-3,18,CASSPIGARQSSGNTIYF,TGTGCCAGCTCACCAATTGGAGCCAGACAGAGCTCTGGAAACACCATATATTTT
.,TRBV7-8,TRBD2,TRBJ2-3,18,CASSRGKGLAGGADTQYF,TGTGCCAGCAGCCGAGGAAAGGGACTAGCGGGAGGGGCAGATACGCAGTATTTT
many,TRBV3-1/TRBV3-2,.,TRBJ2-7,18,CASSQALLVVPGVREQYF,TGTGCCAGCAGCCAAGCTCTTTTGGTCGTGCCAGGGGTGAGAGAGCAGTACTTC
.,TRBV9,TRBD2,TRBJ2-7,14,CASSGASGSYEQYF,TGTGCCAGCAGCGGGGCTAGCGGGAGCTACGAGCAGTACTTC
few,TRBV19,.,TRBJ2-2,14,CASSTGFSTGELFF,TGTGCCAGTAGTACAGGGTTCAGCACCGGGGAGCTGTTTTTT
.,TRBV5-8,TRBD1,TRBJ2-2,15,CASSFGQGWVGELFF,TGTGCCAGCAGCTTCGGACAGGGTTGGGTCGGGGAGCTGTTTTTT
.,TRBV14,.,TRBJ2-3,13,CASSQGLWDTQYF,TGTGCCAGCAGCCAAGGACTATGGGATACGCAGTATTTT
.,TRBV5-6,.,TRBJ1-2,14,CASSPIMTGRGYTF,TGTGCCAGCAGCCCGATAATGACAGGTCGGGGCTACACCTTC
.,TRBV7-6,TRBD2,TRBJ2-3,16,CASSLGLAGAADTQYF,TGTGCCAGCAGCTTGGGACTAGCGGGAGCGGCAGATACGCAGTATTTT
.,TRBV21-1,.,TRBJ1-2,16,CASSKVPGKGIYGYTF,TGTGCCAGCAGCAAAGTTCCTGGGAAGGGGATCTATGGCTACACCTTC
.,TRBV6-2/TRBV6-3,TRBD1,TRBJ1-6,17,CASSPGTGGYKNSPLHF,TGTGCCAGCAGCCCTGGGACAGGGGGCTATAAAAATTCACCCCTCCACTTT
.,TRBV29-1,.,TRBJ2-7,11,CSVGSSYEQYF,TGCAGCGTTGGCAGCTCCTACGAGCAGTACTTC
.,TRBV10-3,.,TRBJ1-2,13,CAISVQGNYGYTF,TGTGCCATCAGTGTACAGGGAAACTATGGCTACACCTTC
.,TRBV10-3,TRBD2,TRBJ2-2,17,CAISGLAGGRGTGELFF,TGTGCCATCAGTGGCCTAGCGGGAGGGCGTGGCACCGGGGAGCTGTTTTTT
.,TRBV7-9,.,TRBJ2-1,12,CASSSNSWEQFF,TGTGCCAGCAGCTCGAACAGCTGGGAGCAGTTCTTC
once,TRBV27,TRBD1,TRBJ1-5,14,CASRQGMGNQPQHF,TGTGCCAGCAGACAGGGGATGGGCAATCAGCCCCAGCATTTT
.,TRBV15,TRBD1,TRBJ1-2,13,CATSSGQGPGDTF,TGTGCCACCAGCAGCGGACAGGGACCCGGGGACACCTTC
.,TRBV24-1,TRBD1,TRBJ2-2,17,CATSDLDRGRDTGELFF,TGTGCCACCAGTGATTTGGACAGGGGGCGCGACACCGGGGAGCTGTTTTTT
.,TRBV9,.,TRBJ1-6,17,CASSVAPGDYYNSPLHF,TGTGCCAGCAGCGTAGCTCCGGGGGATTACTATAATTCACCCCTCCACTTT
.,TRBV7-9,.,TRBJ1-5,14,CASSLEGGSQPQHF,TGTGCCAGCAGCCTCGAAGGTGGGAGTCAGCCCCAGCATTTT
.,TRBV5-1,.,TRBJ1-5,17,CASSLDPTGFGNQPQHF,TGCGCCAGCAGCTTGGACCCCACAGGGTTCGGCAATCAGCCCCAGCATTTT
.,TRBV25-1,.,TRBJ1-6,15,CASGGGPGVSSPLHF,TGTGCCAGCGGGGGGGGACCCGGGGTCAGTTCACCCCTCCACTTT